This note documents a single T cell receptor (beta chain) sequence. The V gene's germline CDR1 is DFQATT and CDR2 SNEGSKA (reference sequence). The V gene lost 2 bases and the J gene lost 6 bases, with 14 bases spanning the gap. The CDR3 is 13 residues long. Each CDR3 protein gets one entry after TCRdb re-called the 5' RACE reads with MiXCR. There are roughly 30,000 distinct CDR3 sequences in the sample; about a quarter occur only once, and over 2% lies in the top ten. The sorted Tregs were CD4+CD25+CD127-/low cells. This chain uses TRBV20-1 with TRBJ2-7; no clear D. This clonotype was sampled from a female donor with breast cancer. The sequencing sample was made of tumor-infiltrating Tregs sorted from the breast tumor. The CDR3 is CSARRALSGEQYF. The CDR3 DNA reads TGCAGTGCTAGAAGGGCGCTATCGGGCGAGCAGTACTTC.